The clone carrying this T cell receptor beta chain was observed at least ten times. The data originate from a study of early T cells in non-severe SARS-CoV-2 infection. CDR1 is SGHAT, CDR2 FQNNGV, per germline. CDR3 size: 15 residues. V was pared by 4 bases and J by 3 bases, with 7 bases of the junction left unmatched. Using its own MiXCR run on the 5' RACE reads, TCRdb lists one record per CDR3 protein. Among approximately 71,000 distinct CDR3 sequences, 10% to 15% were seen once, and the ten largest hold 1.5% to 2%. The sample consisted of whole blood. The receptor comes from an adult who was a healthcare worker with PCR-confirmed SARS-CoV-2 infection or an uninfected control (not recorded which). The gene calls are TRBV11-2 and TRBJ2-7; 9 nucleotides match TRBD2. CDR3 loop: CASSSLAGAYYEQYF. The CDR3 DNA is TGTGCCAGCAGCTCTTTAGCGGGGGCCTACTACGAGCAGTACTTC.